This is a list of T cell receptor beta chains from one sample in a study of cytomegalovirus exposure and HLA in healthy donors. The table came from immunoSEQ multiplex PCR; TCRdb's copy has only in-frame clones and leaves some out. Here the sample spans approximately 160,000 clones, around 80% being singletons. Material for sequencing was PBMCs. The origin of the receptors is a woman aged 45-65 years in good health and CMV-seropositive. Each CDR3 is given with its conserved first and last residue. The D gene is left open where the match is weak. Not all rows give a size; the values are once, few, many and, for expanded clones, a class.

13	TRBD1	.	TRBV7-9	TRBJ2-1	TGTGCCAGCAGCTCCACAGGGGCCAATGAGCAGTTCTTC	CASSSTGANEQFF
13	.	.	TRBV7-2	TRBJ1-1	TGTGCCAGCAGCTTAGAACTCGGAGGGTCAACTTTCTTT	CASSLELGGSTFF
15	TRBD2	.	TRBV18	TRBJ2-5	TGTGCCAGCTCACCGACTCTAGCGGGAAAAGAGACCCAGTACTTC	CASSPTLAGKETQYF
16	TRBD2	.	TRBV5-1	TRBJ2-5	TGCGCCAGCAGCTTGGAATCCGGCGGGGGGTTGGAGACCCAGTACTTC	CASSLESGGGLETQYF
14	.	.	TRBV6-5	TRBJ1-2	TGTGCCAGCAGTTACCGGGGGTCCTTCTATGGCTACACCTTC	CASSYRGSFYGYTF
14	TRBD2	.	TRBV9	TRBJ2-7	TGTGCCAGCAGCGTGAGCGGGGATCCCTACGAGCAGTACTTC	CASSVSGDPYEQYF
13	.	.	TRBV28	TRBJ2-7	TGTGCCAGCAACTCCCTAACAGGTATAGAGCAGTACTTC	CASNSLTGIEQYF
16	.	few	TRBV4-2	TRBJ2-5	TGTGCCAGCAGCCAATATGCTAGTGCCGCTCAAGAGACCCAGTACTTC	CASSQYASAAQETQYF
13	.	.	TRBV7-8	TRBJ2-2	TGTGCCAGCAGCTTAAGAGGTCACGGGGAGCTGTTTTTT	CASSLRGHGELFF
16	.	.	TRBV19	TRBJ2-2	TGTGCCAGTAGTCCGCCGGGACTTTGGAACACCGGGGAGCTGTTTTTT	CASSPPGLWNTGELFF
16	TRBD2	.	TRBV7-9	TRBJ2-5	TGTGCCAGCAGCTTAGTAGGCGGGAGGGGTCAAGAGACCCAGTACTTC	CASSLVGGRGQETQYF
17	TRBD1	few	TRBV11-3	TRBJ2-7	TGTGCCAGCACTCTACAAAAGGACAGGCGCGAAGGGCACGAGCAGTACTTC	CASTLQKDRREGHEQYF
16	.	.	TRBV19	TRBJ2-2	TGTGCCAGTAGTATAGGAGGCAACAGGGTCACCGGGGAGCTGTTTTTT	CASSIGGNRVTGELFF
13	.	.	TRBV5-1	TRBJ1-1	TGCGCCAGCAGTTTAGGGGTGAACACTGAAGCTTTCTTT	CASSLGVNTEAFF
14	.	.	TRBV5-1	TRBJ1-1	TGCGCCAGCAGCTTGGCGGCGGCGAACACTGAAGCTTTCTTT	CASSLAAANTEAFF
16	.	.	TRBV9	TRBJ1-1	TGTGCCAGCAGCGCTTACACCGGGACTGTGAACACTGAAGCTTTCTTT	CASSAYTGTVNTEAFF
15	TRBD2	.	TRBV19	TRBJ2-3	TGTGCCAGTACCCCCGGGGGGGTGAGGACAGATACGCAGTATTTT	CASTPGGVRTDTQYF
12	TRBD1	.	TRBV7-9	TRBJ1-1	TGTGCCAGCAGCTTATTACAGGGGAAGGCTTTCTTT	CASSLLQGKAFF
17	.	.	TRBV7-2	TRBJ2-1	TGTGCCAGCAGCTCTACCCAACTAGGGAGCTCCTACAATGAGCAGTTCTTC	CASSSTQLGSSYNEQFF
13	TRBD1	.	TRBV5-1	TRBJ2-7	TGCGCCAGCCGGGACAGGGCAACCTACGAGCAGTACTTC	CASRDRATYEQYF
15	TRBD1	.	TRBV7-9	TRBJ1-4	TGTGCCAGCAGCCAGGGGACAGGGAGTACTGAAAAACTGTTTTTT	CASSQGTGSTEKLFF
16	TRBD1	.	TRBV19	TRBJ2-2	TGTGCCAGTATAGGGGACAGGCGCTTCAGGACCGGGGAGCTGTTTTTT	CASIGDRRFRTGELFF
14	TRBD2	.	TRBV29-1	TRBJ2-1	TGCAGCGTTGAAGGGACTAGCGGCGCTAATGAGCAGTTCTTC	CSVEGTSGANEQFF
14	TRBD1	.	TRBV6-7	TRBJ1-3	TGTGCCACAGACCCTGCGAGCAGGGGGGACACCATATATTTT	CATDPASRGDTIYF
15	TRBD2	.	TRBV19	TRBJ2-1	TGTGCCAGTAGTTTGCGGGGGAACTCCTACAATGAGCAGTTCTTC	CASSLRGNSYNEQFF
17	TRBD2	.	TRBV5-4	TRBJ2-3	TGTGCCAGCAGCTTGGGGCTAGCGGGAGTTGTGACAGATACGCAGTATTTT	CASSLGLAGVVTDTQYF
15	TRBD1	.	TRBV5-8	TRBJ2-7	TGTGCCAGCAGCATTGGACAGGGGTGGGGGTACGAGCAGTACTTC	CASSIGQGWGYEQYF
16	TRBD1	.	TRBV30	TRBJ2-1	TGTGCCTGGAGTACGGGGGACAGGGGGCGTATCGATGAGCAGTTCTTC	CAWSTGDRGRIDEQFF
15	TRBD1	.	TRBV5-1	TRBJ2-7	TGCGCCAGCAGCACAACAGGGGTCAGCTCCTACGAGCAGTACTTC	CASSTTGVSSYEQYF
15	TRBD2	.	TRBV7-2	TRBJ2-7	TGTGCCAGCAGCTTACCCCTAGCGGGGGCGGGGGAGCAGTACTTC	CASSLPLAGAGEQYF
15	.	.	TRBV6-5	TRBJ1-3	TGTGCCAGCAGTTATTCCGGGTCCTCTGGAAACACCATATATTTT	CASSYSGSSGNTIYF
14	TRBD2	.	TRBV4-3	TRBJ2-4	TGCGCCAGCAGCTTTACCGAGCGGGAAAGAGTTATTAACTTC	CASSFTERERVINF
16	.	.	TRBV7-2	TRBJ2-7	TGTGCCAGCAGCTTAGCTTCGGGCGGGGTCGTCTACGAGCAGTACTTC	CASSLASGGVVYEQYF
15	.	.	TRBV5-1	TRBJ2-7	TGCGCCAGCAGCTTGGTCCAAGTTGGGAGTGGCGAGCAGTACTTC	CASSLVQVGSGEQYF
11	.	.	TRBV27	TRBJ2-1	TGTGCCAGCAGTTCCCCACTACAGCAGTTCTTC	CASSSPLQQFF
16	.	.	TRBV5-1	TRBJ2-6	TGCGCCAGCAGCTTGAGCATAATATACGGGGCCAACGTCCTGACTTTC	CASSLSIIYGANVLTF
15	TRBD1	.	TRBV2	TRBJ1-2	TGTGCCAGCAGTGGGGACAGCCCAAGAGGCTATGGCTACACCTTC	CASSGDSPRGYGYTF
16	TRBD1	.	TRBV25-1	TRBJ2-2	TGTGCCAGCAGTGAATGGGACAGGGGCGGAACCGGGGAGCTGTTTTTT	CASSEWDRGGTGELFF